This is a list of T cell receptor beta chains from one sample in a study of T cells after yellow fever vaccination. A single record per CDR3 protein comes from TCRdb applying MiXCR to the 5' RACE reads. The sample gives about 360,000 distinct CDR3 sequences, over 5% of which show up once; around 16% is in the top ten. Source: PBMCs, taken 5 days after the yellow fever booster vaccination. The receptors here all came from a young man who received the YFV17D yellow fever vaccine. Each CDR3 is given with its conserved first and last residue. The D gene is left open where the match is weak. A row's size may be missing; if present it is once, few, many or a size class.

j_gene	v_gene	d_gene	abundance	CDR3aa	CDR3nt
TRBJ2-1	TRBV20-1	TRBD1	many	CSAETGAYNEQFF	TGCAGTGCTGAGACAGGGGCGTACAATGAGCAGTTCTTC
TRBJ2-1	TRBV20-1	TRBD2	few	CSANGLAGWGSYNEQFF	TGCAGTGCAAACGGACTAGCGGGATGGGGCTCCTACAATGAGCAGTTCTTC
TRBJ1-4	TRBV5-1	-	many	CASSLVGRRDEKLFF	TGCGCCAGCAGCTTGGTCGGACGGAGGGATGAAAAACTGTTTTTT
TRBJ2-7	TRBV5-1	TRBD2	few	CASSSGQSGGEQYF	TGCGCCAGCAGCTCTGGACAGAGCGGGGGGGAGCAGTACTTC
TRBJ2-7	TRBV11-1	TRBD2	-	CASSFPEGLAGEFYEQYF	TGTGCCAGCAGCTTTCCAGAGGGACTAGCGGGAGAGTTTTACGAGCAGTACTTC
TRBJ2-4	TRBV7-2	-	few	CASSLKAGITKNIQYF	TGTGCCAGCAGCTTAAAAGCGGGTATAACCAAAAACATTCAGTACTTC
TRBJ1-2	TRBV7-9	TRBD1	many	CASSFDGTGNYGYTF	TGTGCCAGCAGCTTCGACGGGACAGGGAACTATGGCTACACCTTC
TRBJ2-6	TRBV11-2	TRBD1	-	CASSLGRTGTSGANVLTF	TGTGCCAGCAGCTTAGGCCGGACAGGGACATCTGGGGCCAACGTCCTGACTTTC
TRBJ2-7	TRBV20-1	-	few	CSAGGGGGSYEQYF	TGCAGTGCTGGGGGAGGGGGAGGGAGCTACGAGCAGTACTTC
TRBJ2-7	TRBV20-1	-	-	CSAPTPEGCHRIYEQYF	TGCAGTGCTCCTACTCCCGAGGGTTGCCACCGTATTTACGAGCAGTACTTC
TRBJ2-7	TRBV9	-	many	CASSSDRAYEQYF	TGTGCCAGCAGCAGTGACAGAGCCTACGAGCAGTACTTC
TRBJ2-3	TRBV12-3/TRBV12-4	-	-	CASTSTFAEDLADTQYF	TGTGCCAGCACCTCCACTTTTGCCGAGGACCTGGCGGATACGCAGTATTTT
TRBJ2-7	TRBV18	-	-	CASSPPLRYEQYF	TGTGCCAGCTCACCACCTTTGAGGTACGAGCAGTACTTC
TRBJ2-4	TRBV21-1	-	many	CASPLGQTGTSMNIQYF	TGTGCCAGCCCCCTAGGCCAGACAGGAACCTCCATGAACATTCAGTACTTC
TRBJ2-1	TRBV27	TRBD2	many	CASSLSGLVNEQFF	TGTGCCAGCAGCCTCTCCGGACTAGTAAATGAGCAGTTCTTC
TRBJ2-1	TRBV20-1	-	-	CSARVAGSSNEQFF	TGCAGTGCTAGAGTGGCGGGCAGTAGCAATGAGCAGTTCTTC
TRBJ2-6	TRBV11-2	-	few	CASSHARWGGAFAGANVLTF	TGTGCCAGCAGCCACGCAAGGTGGGGAGGTGCGTTCGCTGGGGCCAACGTCCTGACTTTC
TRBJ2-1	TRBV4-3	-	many	CASSQRVLHEQFF	TGCGCCAGCAGCCAAAGGGTTTTGCATGAGCAGTTCTTC
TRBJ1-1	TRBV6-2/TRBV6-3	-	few	CASSYSRTSNTEAFF	TGTGCCAGCAGTTACTCCCGGACATCCAACACTGAAGCTTTCTTT
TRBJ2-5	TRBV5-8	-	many	CASSLDRFFKETQYF	TGTGCCAGCAGCTTGGACAGGTTCTTTAAAGAGACCCAGTACTTC
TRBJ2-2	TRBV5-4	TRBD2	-	CASSFSTSGITGVLFF	TGTGCCAGCAGCTTTAGTACTAGCGGTATCACCGGGGTGCTGTTTTTT
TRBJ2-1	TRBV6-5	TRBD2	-	CASSYGDYLYEQFF	TGTGCCAGCAGTTACGGGGACTACCTATATGAGCAGTTCTTC
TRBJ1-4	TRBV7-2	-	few	CASSGQGLTNEKLFF	TGTGCCAGCAGCGGGCAGGGATTGACTAATGAAAAACTGTTTTTT
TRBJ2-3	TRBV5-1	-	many	CASSLALADTQYF	TGTGCCAGCAGCTTAGCGTTAGCAGATACGCAGTATTTT
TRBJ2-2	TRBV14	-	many	CASSQALGNTGELFF	TGTGCCAGCAGCCAGGCACTAGGGAACACCGGGGAGCTGTTTTTT
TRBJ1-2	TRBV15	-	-	CATSRDLNRGYGYTF	TGTGCCACCAGCAGAGATTTGAATCGAGGCTATGGCTACACCTTC
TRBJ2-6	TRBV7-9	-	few	CASSPDLGFSGANVLTF	TGTGCCAGCAGCCCGGACTTAGGATTCTCTGGGGCCAACGTCCTGACTTTC
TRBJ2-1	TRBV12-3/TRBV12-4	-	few	CASRSLSWSSYNEQFF	TGTGCCAGCAGGTCCTTGAGCTGGAGCTCCTACAATGAGCAGTTCTTC
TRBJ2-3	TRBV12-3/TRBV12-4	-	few	CASSPGYTQYF	TGTGCCAGCAGCCCAGGGTATACGCAGTATTTT
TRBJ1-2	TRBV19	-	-	CASSSGPNYGYTF	TGTGCCAGTAGTAGTGGGCCGAACTATGGCTACACCTTC
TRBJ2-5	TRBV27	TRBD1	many	CASSPSGTGAETQYF	TGTGCCAGCAGTCCATCCGGGACAGGGGCCGAGACCCAGTACTTC
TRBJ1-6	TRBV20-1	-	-	CSARMDRLNSPLHF	TGCAGTGCTAGAATGGACAGACTAAATTCACCCCTCCACTTT
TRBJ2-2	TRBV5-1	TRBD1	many	CASSFRTGDTGELFF	TGCGCCAGCAGCTTCCGGACAGGGGACACCGGGGAGCTGTTTTTT
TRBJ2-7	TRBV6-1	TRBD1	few	CASREPGQGYEQYF	TGTGCCAGCAGAGAACCGGGACAGGGGTACGAGCAGTACTTC
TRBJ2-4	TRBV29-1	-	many	CSVGRQNIQYF	TGCAGCGTGGGGCGCCAAAACATTCAGTACTTC
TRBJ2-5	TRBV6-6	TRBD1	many	CASSYDRGQETQYF	TGTGCCAGCAGTTACGACAGGGGCCAAGAGACCCAGTACTTC
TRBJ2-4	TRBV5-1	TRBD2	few	CASSKGGNDIQYF	TGCGCCAGCAGCAAGGGAGGGAATGACATTCAGTACTTC
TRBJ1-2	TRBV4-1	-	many	CASSLTGTEANYGYTF	TGCGCCAGCAGCCTAACAGGGACTGAGGCTAACTATGGCTACACCTTC
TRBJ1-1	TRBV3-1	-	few	CASSRNPQVNTEAFF	TGTGCCAGCAGCCGCAACCCACAGGTGAACACTGAAGCTTTCTTT
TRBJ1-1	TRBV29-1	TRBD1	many	CSGQGIGTEAFF	TGCAGCGGACAGGGTATAGGCACTGAAGCTTTCTTT
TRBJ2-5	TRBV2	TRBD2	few	CASSVGISGSSGGKTQYF	TGTGCCAGCAGTGTAGGCATCTCGGGATCCAGCGGGGGGAAGACCCAGTACTTC
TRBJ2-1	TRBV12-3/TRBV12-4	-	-	CASRGGRLSYNEQFF	TGTGCCAGCAGGGGGGGGCGCCTCTCCTACAATGAGCAGTTCTTC
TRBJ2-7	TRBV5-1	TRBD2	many	CASSPPGREDYEQYF	TGCGCCAGCAGCCCTCCGGGGAGGGAAGATTACGAGCAGTACTTC
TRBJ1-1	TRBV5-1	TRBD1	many	CASSIRTGGANTEAFF	TGCGCCAGCAGCATAAGGACAGGGGGCGCGAACACTGAAGCTTTCTTT
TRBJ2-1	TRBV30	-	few	CAWTSHSYNEQFF	TGTGCCTGGACTAGCCACTCCTACAATGAGCAGTTCTTC